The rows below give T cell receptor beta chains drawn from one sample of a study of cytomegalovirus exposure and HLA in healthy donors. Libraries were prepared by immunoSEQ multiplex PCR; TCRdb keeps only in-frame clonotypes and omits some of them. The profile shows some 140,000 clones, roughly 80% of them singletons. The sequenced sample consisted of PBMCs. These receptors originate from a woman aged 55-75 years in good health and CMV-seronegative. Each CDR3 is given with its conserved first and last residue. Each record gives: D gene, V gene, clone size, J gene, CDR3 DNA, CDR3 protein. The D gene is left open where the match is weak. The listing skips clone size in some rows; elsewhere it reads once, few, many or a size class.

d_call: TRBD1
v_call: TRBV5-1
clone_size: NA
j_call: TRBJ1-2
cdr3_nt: TGCGCCAGCAGCCCCCTACAGGGGAACTATGGCTACACCTTC
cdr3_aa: CASSPLQGNYGYTF

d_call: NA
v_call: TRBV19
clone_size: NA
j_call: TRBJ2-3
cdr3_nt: TGTGCCAGTAGTCGTGGGGGCGCAGATACGCAGTATTTT
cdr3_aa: CASSRGGADTQYF

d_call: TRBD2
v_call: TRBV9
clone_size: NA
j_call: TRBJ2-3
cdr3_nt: TGTGCCAGCAGCGCGAGACTAGCGGGGGCCACAGATACGCAGTATTTT
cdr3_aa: CASSARLAGATDTQYF

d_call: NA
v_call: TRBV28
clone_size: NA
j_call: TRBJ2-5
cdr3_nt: TGTGCCAGCAGTCCAGGGACTCAGGAGACCCAGTACTTC
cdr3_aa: CASSPGTQETQYF

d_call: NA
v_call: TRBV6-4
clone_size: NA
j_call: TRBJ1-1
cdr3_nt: TGTGCCAGCAGTGACTCGACTCTTCGAGGGCAAGCTTTCTTT
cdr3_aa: CASSDSTLRGQAFF

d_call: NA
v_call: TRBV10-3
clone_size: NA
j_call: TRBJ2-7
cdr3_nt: TGTGCCATCAGTGGCCCCAACAGTCCCTACGAGCAGTACTTC
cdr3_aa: CAISGPNSPYEQYF

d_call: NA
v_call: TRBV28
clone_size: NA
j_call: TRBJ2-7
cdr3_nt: TGTGCCAGCAGTTCCCCTGAGGCAGGGGAAGCCTACGAGCAGTACTTC
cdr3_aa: CASSSPEAGEAYEQYF

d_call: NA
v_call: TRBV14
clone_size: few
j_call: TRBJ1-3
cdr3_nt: TGTGCCAGCACACGGGATCCTGGAAACACCATATATTTT
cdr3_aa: CASTRDPGNTIYF

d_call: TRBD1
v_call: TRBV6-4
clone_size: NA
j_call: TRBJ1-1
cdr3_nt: TGTGCCAGCTCCGACAGGGAGAACACTGAAGCTTTCTTT
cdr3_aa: CASSDRENTEAFF

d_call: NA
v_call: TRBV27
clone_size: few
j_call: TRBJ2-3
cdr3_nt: TGTGCCACCAAGATAGAGGGAGTCCGTCGGGGAATCACAGATACGCAGTATTTT
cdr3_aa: CATKIEGVRRGITDTQYF

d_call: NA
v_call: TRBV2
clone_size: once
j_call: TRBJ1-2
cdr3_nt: TGTGCCAGCAGTGACCATCCGGGATATGGCTACACCTTC
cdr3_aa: CASSDHPGYGYTF

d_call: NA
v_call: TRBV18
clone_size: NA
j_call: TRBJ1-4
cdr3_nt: TGTGCCAGCTCACCGGGGCAGCAAGCTAATGAAAAACTGTTTTTT
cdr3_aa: CASSPGQQANEKLFF

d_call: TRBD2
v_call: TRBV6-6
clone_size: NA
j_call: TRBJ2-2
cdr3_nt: TGTGCCAGCAGCAACCGCCTAGGGACTACCGCCGGGGAGCTGTTTTTT
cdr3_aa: CASSNRLGTTAGELFF

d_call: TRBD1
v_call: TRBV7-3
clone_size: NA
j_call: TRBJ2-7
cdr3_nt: TGTGCCAGCAGCTCCGGACAGGGAACCGACGAGCAGTACTTC
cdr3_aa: CASSSGQGTDEQYF

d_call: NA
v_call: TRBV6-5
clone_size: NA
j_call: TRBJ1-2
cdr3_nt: TGTGCCAGCAGTAAGTTGGCACCCGGCTACACCTTC
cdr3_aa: CASSKLAPGYTF

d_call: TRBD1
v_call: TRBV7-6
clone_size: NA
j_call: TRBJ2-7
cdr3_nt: TGTGCCAGCAGCCAAGACAGGGCCTACGAGCAGTACTTC
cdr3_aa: CASSQDRAYEQYF

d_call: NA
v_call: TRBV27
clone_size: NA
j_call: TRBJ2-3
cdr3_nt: TGTGCCAGCAGTTCCTCCCGACATCCAGATACGCAGTATTTT
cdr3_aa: CASSSSRHPDTQYF

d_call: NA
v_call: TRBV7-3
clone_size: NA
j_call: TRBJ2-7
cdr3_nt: TGTGCCAGCAGCTCCGGCCCCGACAGACCCTACGAGCAGTACTTC
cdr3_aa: CASSSGPDRPYEQYF

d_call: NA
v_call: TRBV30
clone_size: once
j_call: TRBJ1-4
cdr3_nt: TGTGCCTGGAGGTTCCGAGGCCCGTCCATCGAAAAACTGTTTTTT
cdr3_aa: CAWRFRGPSIEKLFF

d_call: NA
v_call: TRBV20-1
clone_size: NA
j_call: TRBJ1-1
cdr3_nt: TGCAGTGCTAGGACCGAGGAGAAAGCTTTCTTT
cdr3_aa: CSARTEEKAFF

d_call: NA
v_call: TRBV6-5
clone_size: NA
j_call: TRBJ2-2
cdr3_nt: TGTGCCAGCGGCACGAGACAGAACACCGGGGAGCTGTTTTTT
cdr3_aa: CASGTRQNTGELFF

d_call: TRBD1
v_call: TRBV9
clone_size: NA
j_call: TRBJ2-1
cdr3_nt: TGTGCCAGCAGCAAACCACAGGGGGCAGATTACAATGAGCAGTTCTTC
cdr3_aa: CASSKPQGADYNEQFF

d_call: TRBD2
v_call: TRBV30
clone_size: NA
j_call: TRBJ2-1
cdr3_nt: TGTGCCTGGACCGTCGGGGGGGCCGGGAATGAGCAGTTCTTC
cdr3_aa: CAWTVGGAGNEQFF

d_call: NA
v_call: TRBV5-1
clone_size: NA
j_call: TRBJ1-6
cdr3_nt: TGCGCCAGCAGCTCGGACAGCAGGAATTCACCCCTCCACTTT
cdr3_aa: CASSSDSRNSPLHF